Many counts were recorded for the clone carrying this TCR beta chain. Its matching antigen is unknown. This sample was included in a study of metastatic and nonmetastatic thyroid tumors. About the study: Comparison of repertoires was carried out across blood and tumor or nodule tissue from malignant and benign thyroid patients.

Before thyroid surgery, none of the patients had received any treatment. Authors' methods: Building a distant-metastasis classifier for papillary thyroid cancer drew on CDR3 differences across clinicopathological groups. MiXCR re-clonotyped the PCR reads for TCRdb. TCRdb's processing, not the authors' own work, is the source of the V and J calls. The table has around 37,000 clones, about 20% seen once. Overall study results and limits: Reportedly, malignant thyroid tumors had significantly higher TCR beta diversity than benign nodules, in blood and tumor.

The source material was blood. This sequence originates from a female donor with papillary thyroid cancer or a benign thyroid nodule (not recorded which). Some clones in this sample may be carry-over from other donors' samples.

DNA of the CDR3: TGTGCCAGCAGCGATGGACAGGCCGCTATCTATAATTCACCCCTCCACTTT. This encodes CASSDGQAAIYNSPLHF. J is TRBJ1-6 and V is TRBV11-1; 7 positions match TRBD1. CDR3 length: 17 amino acids. Germline V gene data show CDR1 as SGHAT and CDR2 as FQDESV (reference sequence). V was pared by 5 bases and J by 3 bases, with 10 bases of the junction left unmatched.